The entry that follows covers one TCR beta chain sequence. Germline V CDR1 and CDR2: MNHEY, SVGEGT. Trimming removed 7 bases at V and 6 bases at J, with 19 bases between. There are 14 residues in the CDR3. The data stem from a study of blood T cell repertoires in COVID-19. Study-wide background: The cDNA or gDNA used as material had been derived from T cells, B-cell-depleted T cells, or PBMCs.

Method: immunoSEQ multiplex PCR; TCRdb's copy keeps in-frame clones and lacks some. The repertoire holds under 300,000 clones, with less than 85% as singletons. Sequences were obtained from peripheral blood. This chain uses TRBV6-2 or TRBV6-3 with TRBJ2-7; D is perhaps TRBD1 (5 bases). The TCR originated in a woman at least 80 years old with active or convalescent COVID-19. CDR3 nucleotides: TGTGCCAGCAACCCCGGCAGGGTAAAAGGCGAGCAGTACTTC. This sequence encodes CASNPGRVKGEQYF.